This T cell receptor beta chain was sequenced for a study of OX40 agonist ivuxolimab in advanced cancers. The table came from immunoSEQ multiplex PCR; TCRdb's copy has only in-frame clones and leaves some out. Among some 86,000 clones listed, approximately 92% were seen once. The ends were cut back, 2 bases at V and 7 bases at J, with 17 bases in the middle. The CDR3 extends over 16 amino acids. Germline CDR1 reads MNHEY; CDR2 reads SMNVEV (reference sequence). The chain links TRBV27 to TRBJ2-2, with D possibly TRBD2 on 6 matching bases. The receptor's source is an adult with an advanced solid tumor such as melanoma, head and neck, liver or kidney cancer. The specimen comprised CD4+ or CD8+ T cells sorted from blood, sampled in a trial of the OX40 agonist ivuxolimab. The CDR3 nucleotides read TGTGCCAGCAGTTTAGATGCGGGAAGGGTAGGCGGGGAGCTGTTTTTT. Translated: CASSLDAGRVGGELFF.